This T cell receptor (beta chain) was captured in a study of CD8 T cells in Susac syndrome (dated by TCRdb to about 2019). Regarding the complete study: Among the sequenced Susac syndrome patients, roughly six had clinically active disease and 8 or 9 were in clinical remission. Susac syndrome patients were therapy-naive, on corticosteroids (some also receiving IVIg), or on IVIg alone at blood withdrawal. Whether CD8+ T cell activation and differentiation in Susac syndrome was antigen driven was tested using repertoire sequencing. Study-wide findings and limitations: The number of individuals in the TCR sequencing and HLA analysis was recognized as being relatively small. The CD4+ T cell repertoire of patients with Susac syndrome showed no detectable clonal expansion.

About this clonotype: The clone's antigen remains unknown. The input lacks base qualities; no much larger clone sits a single base away.

V gives up 4 bases and J gives up 0 bases, and the segment between their germline ends measures 14 bases. The germline V gene (reference sequence) supplies CDR1 SGHKS and CDR2 YYEKEE. Reading from cysteine to phenylalanine, the CDR3 counts 15 amino acids. Only CDR3 DNA remains: 45 bases, in frame from the first base. RNA was extracted using the RNeasy kit, and about 0.5 to 1 ug of the RNA was reverse transcribed with random hexamers. TCR beta CDR3 regions were amplified with the immunoSEQ multiplex PCR assay covering 54 Vbeta and 13 Jbeta segments. PCR amplification bias was corrected using a synthetic template baseline for primer optimization and computational correction. Regarding the original processing steps: Reads were annotated to V, D and J genes according to IMGT and were analyzed with immunoSEQ Analyzer, with only productive sequences retained. Clonality was calculated as one minus the Shannon entropy normalized by log2 of the number of productive unique sequences. For each patient and control, public and private clones were evaluated among the 100 most prevalent clones. A clone was defined as Susac-specific if it was absent from the healthy and MS cohorts, from 1052 published viral clones and from other ImmuneACCESS disease sequences. The public reads were run again by TCRdb, first through fastp at Q25 and then through MiXCR, and only productive beta chains were kept. For every CDR3 protein sequence, its rows merge into one entry that carries the most common genes and DNA. V and J calls and clone size were set by TCRdb, not the authors. Within this sample are under 200,000 distinct CDR3 sequences, with roughly 91% of them counted one time only. Of the sample, about 0.09% is held by the ten largest clones.

High-throughput TCR beta sequencing profiled peripheral blood CD8+ and CD4+ T cells from healthy donors, Susac syndrome patients and multiple sclerosis patients. The Susac syndrome patients fulfilled recently defined diagnostic criteria for either definite or probable disease. Bulk CD8+ and CD4+ T cells were purified by magnetic negative isolation, while CD8+ TEMRA cells were enriched using FACS. Blood was collected in EDTA tubes and processed within 24 hours, with PBMCs isolated through density gradient centrifugation. PBMCs intended for TCR sequencing were cryopreserved in liquid nitrogen and were subsequently thawed in a 37 degrees C water bath. Purity of sorted or isolated CD4+, CD8+ and CD8+ TEMRA cells was at least 90%.

The receptor comes from a human donor with Susac syndrome. The source material was CD4+ T cells from PBMCs. Recombination connected TRBV5-5 to TRBJ2-7; the D gene cannot be resolved reliably. The DNA is as follows: TGTGCCAGCAGCCCATCCACACGGCTCTCCTACGAGCAGTACTTC. Its protein product is CASSPSTRLSYEQYF.